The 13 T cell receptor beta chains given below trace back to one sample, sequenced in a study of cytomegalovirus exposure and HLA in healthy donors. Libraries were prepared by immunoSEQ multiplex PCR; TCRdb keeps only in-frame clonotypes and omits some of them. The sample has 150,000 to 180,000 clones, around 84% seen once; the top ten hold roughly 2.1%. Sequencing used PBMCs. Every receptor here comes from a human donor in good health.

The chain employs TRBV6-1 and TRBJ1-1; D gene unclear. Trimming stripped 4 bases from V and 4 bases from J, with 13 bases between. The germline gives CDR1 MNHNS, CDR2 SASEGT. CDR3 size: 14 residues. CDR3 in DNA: TGTGCCAGCAGTGCCTTTACTCCCGCCACTGAAGCTTTCTTT. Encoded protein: CASSAFTPATEAFF.

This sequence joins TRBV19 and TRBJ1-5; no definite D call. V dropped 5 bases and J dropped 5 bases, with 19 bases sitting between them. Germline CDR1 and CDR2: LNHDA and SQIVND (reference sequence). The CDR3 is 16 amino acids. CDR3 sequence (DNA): TGTGCCAGTAGTCCGCGGCTCACGGGAGGCCATCAGCCCCAGCATTTT. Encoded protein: CASSPRLTGGHQPQHF.

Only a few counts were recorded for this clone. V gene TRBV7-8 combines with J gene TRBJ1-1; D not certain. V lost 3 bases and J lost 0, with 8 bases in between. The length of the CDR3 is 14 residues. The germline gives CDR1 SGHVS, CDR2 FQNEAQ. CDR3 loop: CASSFGRVNTEAFF. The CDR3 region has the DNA TGTGCCAGCAGCTTCGGGCGGGTGAACACTGAAGCTTTCTTT.

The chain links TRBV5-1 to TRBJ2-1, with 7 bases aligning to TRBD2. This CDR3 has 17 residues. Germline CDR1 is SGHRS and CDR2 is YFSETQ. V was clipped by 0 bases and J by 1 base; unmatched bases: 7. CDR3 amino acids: CASSLGAGVGSYNEQFF. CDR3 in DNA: TGCGCCAGCAGCTTGGGGGCGGGAGTTGGGTCCTACAATGAGCAGTTCTTC.

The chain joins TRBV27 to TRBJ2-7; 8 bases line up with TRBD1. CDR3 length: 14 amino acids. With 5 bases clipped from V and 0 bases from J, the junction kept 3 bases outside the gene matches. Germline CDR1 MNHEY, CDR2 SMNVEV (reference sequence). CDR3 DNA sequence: TGTGCCAGCAGTAAAGACAGGGGCTCCTACGAGCAGTACTTC. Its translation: CASSKDRGSYEQYF.

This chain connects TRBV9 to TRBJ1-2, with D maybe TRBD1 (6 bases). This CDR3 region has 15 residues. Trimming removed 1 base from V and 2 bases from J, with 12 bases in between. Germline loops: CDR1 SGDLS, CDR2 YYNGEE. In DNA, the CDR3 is TGTGCCAGCAGCGTAACAGCCACAGGGAACTATGGCTACACCTTC. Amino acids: CASSVTATGNYGYTF. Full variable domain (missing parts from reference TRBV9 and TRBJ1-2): DSGVTQTPKHLITATGQRVTLRCSPRSGDLSVYWYQQSLDQGLQFLIQYYNGEERAKGNILERFSAQQFPDLHSELNLSSLELGDSALYFCASSVTATGNYGYTFGSGTRLTVV.

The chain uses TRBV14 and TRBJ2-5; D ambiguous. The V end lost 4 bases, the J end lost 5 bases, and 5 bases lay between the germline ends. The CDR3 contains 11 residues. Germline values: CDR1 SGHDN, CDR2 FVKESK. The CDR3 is CASSRQETQYF. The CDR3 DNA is TGTGCCAGCAGCCGCCAGGAGACCCAGTACTTC.

This CDR3 is CASSFGGQGREKLFF. CDR3 nucleotide sequence: TGTGCCAGCAGCTTCGGGGGACAGGGAAGGGAAAAACTGTTTTTT. V and J are TRBV5-4 and TRBJ1-4; TRBD1 matches at 9 bases. This CDR3 region has 15 residues. CDR1 is SGHNT and CDR2 is YYREEE in the germline V gene (reference sequence). The ends lost 2 bases at V and 8 bases at J; junction bases unmatched: 7.

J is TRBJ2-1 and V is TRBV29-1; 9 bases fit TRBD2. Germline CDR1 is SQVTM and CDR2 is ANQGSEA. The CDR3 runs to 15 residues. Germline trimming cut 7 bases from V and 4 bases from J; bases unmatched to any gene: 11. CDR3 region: CSATYIAGAYNEQFF. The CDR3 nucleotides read TGCAGCGCCACCTACATAGCGGGAGCTTACAATGAGCAGTTCTTC.

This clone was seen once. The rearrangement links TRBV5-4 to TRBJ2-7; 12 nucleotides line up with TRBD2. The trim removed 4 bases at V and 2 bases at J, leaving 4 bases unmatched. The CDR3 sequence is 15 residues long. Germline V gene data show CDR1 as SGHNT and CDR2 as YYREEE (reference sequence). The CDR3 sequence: CASSRRLAGAYEQYF. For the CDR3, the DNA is TGTGCCAGCAGCCGTAGACTAGCGGGGGCCTACGAGCAGTACTTC.

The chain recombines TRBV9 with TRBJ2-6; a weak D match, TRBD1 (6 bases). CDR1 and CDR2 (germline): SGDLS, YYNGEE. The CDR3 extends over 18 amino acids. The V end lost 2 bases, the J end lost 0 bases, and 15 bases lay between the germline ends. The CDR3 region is CASSVGQEDSSGANVLTF. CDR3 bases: TGTGCCAGCAGCGTGGGACAAGAAGATTCCTCTGGGGCCAACGTCCTGACTTTC.

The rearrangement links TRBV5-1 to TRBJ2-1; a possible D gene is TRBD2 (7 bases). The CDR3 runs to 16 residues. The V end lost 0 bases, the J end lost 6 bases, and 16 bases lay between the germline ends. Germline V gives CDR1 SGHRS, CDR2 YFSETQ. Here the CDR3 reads CASSLGGGHPSNEQFF. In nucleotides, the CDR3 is TGCGCCAGCAGCTTGGGGGGGGGACACCCGTCCAATGAGCAGTTCTTC.

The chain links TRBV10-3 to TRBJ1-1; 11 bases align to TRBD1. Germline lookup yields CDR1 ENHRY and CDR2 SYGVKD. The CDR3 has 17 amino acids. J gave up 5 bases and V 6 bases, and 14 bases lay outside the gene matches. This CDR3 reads CAISLNLDRGRRTEAFF. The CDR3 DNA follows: TGTGCCATCAGCTTAAATTTGGACAGGGGGCGGAGGACTGAAGCTTTCTTT.